The source of this T cell receptor (beta chain) is a study of Graves' ophthalmopathy and Graves' hyperthyroidism (dated by TCRdb to the late 2010s). Broadly, across the study: A patient counted as having stable hyperthyroidism if there was no progression to ophthalmopathy within 18 months of follow-up. TCR beta repertoire signatures were used to distinguish Graves' ophthalmopathy from Graves' hyperthyroidism and to predict progression to ophthalmopathy. In total, 135 blood samples were TCR-sequenced: 43 ophthalmopathy, roughly 77 hyperthyroidism and roughly 17 hyperthyroidism-to-ophthalmopathy patients. A discovery set of about 99 patients (43 ophthalmopathy, 55 to 60 stable hyperthyroidism) was enrolled to explore V-J signatures distinguishing ophthalmopathy from hyperthyroidism. The independent validation cohort included around 19 hyperthyroidism patients plus 17 patients who later progressed from hyperthyroidism to ophthalmopathy. In over 5 hyperthyroidism patients, the T-cell repertoire of thyroid tissue was compared with the T-cell repertoire of blood. Following sample collection, hyperthyroidism patients were given methimazole at a starting dose of 30 mg daily, and ophthalmopathy patients were given high-dose intravenous methylprednisolone. Study-wide conclusions, independent of this receptor: The 13-signature model separated ophthalmopathy from stable hyperthyroidism with 85% to 90% sensitivity and approximately 81% specificity in cross-validation, and 80%/75% in the test set. Most expanded thyroid clonotypes with frequency above 0.001 were also detected in blood, suggesting blood repertoires may reflect the thyroid immune response. In validation, the model predicted ophthalmopathy progression with about 71% sensitivity and approximately 78% specificity; around twelve predicted patients were CT-confirmed with GO in a median of 6.5 months. Sample size was not statistically predetermined, and group allocation was not concealed from the investigators.

Patients with hyperthyroidism were aged 18 to 65 years, had been newly diagnosed, and had a disease duration of less than 2 months. Patients with other autoimmune diseases, uncontrolled infections, pregnancy or lactation were excluded. Clinical symptoms, serum thyroxine, TRAb, thyroid ultrasound and orbital computed tomography formed the basis of the diagnosis. Total RNA was extracted using Trizol reagent, and RNA quality was checked on an Agilent 2100 Bioanalyzer. For repertoire sequencing, TCR beta CDR3 regions were amplified from RNA transcripts. A first-round RT-PCR used HTBI primers with the Qiagen OneStep RT-PCR kit, followed by a second-round multiplex PCR, size selection and purification. The libraries underwent paired-end sequencing with 100 bp reads on an Illumina HiSeq2000. The authors' pipeline ran thus. SOAPnuke was used for read processing, and reads with adapters, uncalled bases, a mean Phred below 15, or no exact constant-primer or identifier match were discarded. COPE v1.2.5 was used to merge high-quality paired reads. Unique nucleotide sequences were defined as clonotypes and aligned to IMGT TRB V, D and J references using MiTCR v1.1. The analysis was limited to V-J combinations with a frequency above 0.0001, which together covered approximately 99% of repertoires. For each V-J combination, a TCR clonal expansion and chaos score was defined as the ratio of F50 clonal expansion to chaos observed in the TCRdist matrix. Welch's t-statistics and random forest were used to narrow the features down to more than 10 V-J combinations, which were then fed into a naive Bayes classifier. The Morisita-Horn index was used to measure how similar the thyroid and blood repertoires were. TCRdb trimmed public reads at Q25 via fastp, called clones via MiXCR and kept in-frame beta chains. Each entry is one CDR3 protein sequence, shown with its most common DNA and genes. TCRdb assigned the V and J calls; the authors' analysis was not used. Present in this sample are around 1,000,000 distinct CDR3 sequences, about two fifths of which were seen just once. Clones ranked in the top ten supply roughly 10% of the sample.

V lost 6 bases and J lost 8 bases; the stretch between them is 15 bases long. From the cysteine up to the phenylalanine, the CDR3 has a length of 14 residues. The CDR3 DNA has 42 bases and is translated from base 1. Via the germline V gene, CDR1 is SGHRS and CDR2 YFSETQ. Remarks on this clonotype: Its cognate antigen has yet to be identified. This could be a read error, since a much larger clone is one nucleotide away.

The rearrangement joined TRBV5-1 to TRBJ1-6, and the D gene may be TRBD1, 6 bases matching. The sample consisted of peripheral blood or thyroid tissue (not recorded which). The receptor was derived from an adult man with Graves' hyperthyroidism. The CDR3 has the sequence CASKEGGLDSPLHF. In nucleotides, the sequence is TGCGCCAGCAAGGAGGGGGGACTCGATTCACCCCTCCACTTT.